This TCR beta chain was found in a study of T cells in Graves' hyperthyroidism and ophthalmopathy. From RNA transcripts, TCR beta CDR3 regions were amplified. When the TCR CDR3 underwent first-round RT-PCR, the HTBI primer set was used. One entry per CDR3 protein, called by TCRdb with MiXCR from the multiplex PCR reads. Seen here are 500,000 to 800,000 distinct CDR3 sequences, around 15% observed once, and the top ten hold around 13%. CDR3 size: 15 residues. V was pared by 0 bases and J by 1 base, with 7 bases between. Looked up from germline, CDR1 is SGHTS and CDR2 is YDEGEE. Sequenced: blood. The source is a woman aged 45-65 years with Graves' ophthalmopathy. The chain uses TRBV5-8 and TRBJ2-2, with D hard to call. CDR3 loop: CASSLGYLNTGELFF. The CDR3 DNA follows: TGTGCCAGCAGCTTGGGGTATTTGAACACCGGGGAGCTGTTTTTT.